This T cell receptor beta chain was retrieved from a study of PD-1 blockade in classical Hodgkin lymphoma. Study background: Nivolumab dosed at 3 mg/kg went to patients intravenously every 2 weeks. Findings of the study overall: At baseline, newly diagnosed patients reportedly showed less TCR diversity than healthy donors. There remain no defined causes for the repertoire differences, which possibly reflect disease activity or prior therapy. TCR diversity in CD4+, not CD8+, cells rose significantly by C4D1.

The protocol was immunoSEQ multiplex PCR, while the TCRdb copy is restricted to in-frame clones and leaves out a portion. Here the sample spans about 92,000 clones, under 85% being singletons. As concerns this clone: Its specificity is unknown.

Specified time point: cycle 4 day 1 (C4D1), after five to seven weeks of nivolumab. With no exception, relapse followed autologous stem cell transplantation in all patients, and brentuximab vedotin exposure varied. V was clipped by 4 bases and J by 5 bases, with 20 bases between them. CDR3 length: 17 residues. Specimen: peripheral blood mononuclear cells (PBMCs), collected before the fourth cycle of nivolumab. This sequence joins TRBV23-1 and TRBJ2-2; D is perhaps TRBD2 (5 bases). TRBV23-1 belongs to the ORF category, with a function that is uncertain. This clonotype was obtained from a human donor with classical Hodgkin lymphoma. CDR3 DNA sequence: TGCGCCAGCAGTCTAGATTTCAGGAGGAGCAGAACCGGGGAGCTGTTTTTT. Translated: CASSLDFRRSRTGELFF.